Presented here are 30 T cell receptor beta chains from one specimen sequenced in a study of OX40 agonist ivuxolimab in advanced cancers. Here immunoSEQ multiplex PCR was the method, and the copy in TCRdb shows in-frame clones only, minus some. The data hold tens of thousands of clones, with 65% to 90% observed a single time. Here the sequenced sample was CD4+ or CD8+ T cells sorted from blood, taken in a trial of the OX40 agonist ivuxolimab. Receptors were obtained from an adult with an advanced solid tumor such as melanoma, head and neck, liver or kidney cancer.

The chain is built from TRBV4-3 and TRBJ2-3, with TRBD1 as a possible D gene (6 bases). CDR3 length: 17 residues. The germline gives CDR1 LGHNA, CDR2 YSLEER. Trimming stripped 0 bases from V and 2 bases from J, with 15 bases between. The CDR3 loop is CASSQDPPTGITDTQYF. The CDR3 DNA reads TGCGCCAGCAGCCAAGATCCCCCCACAGGGATCACAGATACGCAGTATTTT.

This chain joins TRBV6-1 and TRBJ1-2, with D unclear. V lost 2 bases, J lost 4 bases, and 17 bases lay in between. The CDR3 consists of 16 residues. Germline V gene lookup returns CDR1 MNHNS and CDR2 SASEGT. The CDR3 DNA sequence: TGTGCCAGCAGTGAATTCAAGGGAAATAACCCCTATGGCTACACCTTC. Translation gives CASSEFKGNNPYGYTF.

The genes are TRBV19 and TRBJ1-1; 9 nucleotides align to TRBD1. Germline trimming cut 8 bases from V and 5 bases from J; bases unmatched to any gene: 6. Germline loops: CDR1 LNHDA, CDR2 SQIVND (reference sequence). This CDR3 comprises 13 residues. CDR3 DNA sequence: TGTGCCAGTGGCGACAGGGGGGCGACTGAAGCTTTCTTT. Protein product: CASGDRGATEAFF.

This clone was observed a few times. The chain couples TRBV27 to TRBJ2-1, with 10 bases matching TRBD2. The CDR3 is made up of 18 amino acids. CDR1 and CDR2 (germline): MNHEY, SMNVEV (reference sequence). V dropped 2 bases and J dropped 0; count of bases not matched to a gene: 7. CDR3 in amino acids: CASSLLGLAESSYNEQFF. The CDR3 nucleotides are TGTGCCAGCAGTTTACTTGGACTAGCGGAAAGCTCCTACAATGAGCAGTTCTTC.

The chain employs TRBV9 and TRBJ2-3, with D unresolved. The CDR3 covers 13 residues. Germline CDR1 and CDR2: SGDLS and YYNGEE. V was cut by 3 bases and J by 5 bases, with 10 bases left in between. In DNA, the CDR3 is TGTGCCAGCAGCGGAGGATTTGGAGATACGCAGTATTTT. Its translation: CASSGGFGDTQYF.

The V gene is TRBV9, the J gene TRBJ1-1; 11 bases line up with TRBD1. CDR3 length equals 12 residues. The J segment lost 11 bases and the V segment lost 4 bases, leaving 4 bases of the junction unmatched. The germline V gene encodes CDR1 SGDLS and CDR2 YYNGEE. The CDR3 region has the DNA TGTGCCAGCAGCTTAGGGACAGGGGGTGCTTTCTTT. This sequence encodes CASSLGTGGAFF.

In this sample, this clone turned up once. This chain links TRBV6-5 with TRBJ2-7; TRBD1 is a possible D gene (5 bases). CDR3 length equals 14 residues. Trimming shortened V by 6 bases and J by 5 bases, and 17 bases separated the two germline ends. Germline values: CDR1 MNHEY, CDR2 SVGAGI. The CDR3 DNA reads as TGTGCCAGCAGCACCTCAGGAGAAGGGGACGAGCAGTACTTC. Translated, it gives CASSTSGEGDEQYF.

The chain combines TRBV9 with TRBJ1-1; D possibly corresponds to TRBD1 (5 bases). Germline loops: CDR1 SGDLS, CDR2 YYNGEE. The germline V and J ends were trimmed by 0 bases and 4 bases, with 10 bases remaining between them. The CDR3 length is 14 residues. CDR3 sequence: CASSVGEGFTEAFF. CDR3 in DNA: TGTGCCAGCAGCGTAGGAGAGGGGTTCACTGAAGCTTTCTTT.

The chain links TRBV7-2 to TRBJ1-5; D remains unclear. Trimming cost V 4 bases and J 3 bases, with 4 bases left between them. The V gene's germline CDR1 is SGHTA and CDR2 FQGNSA. The CDR3 spans 12 residues. The DNA for the CDR3 is TGTGCCAGCAGCTCCGACAATCAGCCCCAGCATTTT. This codes for CASSSDNQPQHF. Full variable domain (remainder filled in from reference TRBV7-2 and TRBJ1-5): GAGVSQSPSNKVTEKGKDVELRCDPISGHTALYWYRQSLGQGLEFLIYFQGNSAPDKSGLPSDRFSAERTGGSVSTLTIQRTQQEDSAVYLCASSSDNQPQHFGDGTRLSIL.

The chain combines TRBV19 with TRBJ2-1, with D possibly TRBD2 on 7 matching bases. The germline V gene has CDR1 LNHDA and CDR2 SQIVND (reference sequence). Trimming left V 6 bases short and J 4 bases short, with 19 bases between. The CDR3 length is 16 residues. The CDR3 sequence is CASSSLRGGFYNEQFF. The CDR3 coding sequence is TGTGCCAGTAGCTCCCTAAGGGGGGGGTTTTACAATGAGCAGTTCTTC.

The chain employs TRBV9 and TRBJ2-3; 9 bases fit TRBD1. J was trimmed by 5 bases and V by 5 bases; bases with no gene match: 6. CDR1 and CDR2 from the germline V gene are SGDLS and YYNGEE. This CDR3 is 14 amino acids long. The CDR3 nucleotides read TGTGCCAGCAGTTGGGGGACAGGGCAAGATACGCAGTATTTT. This codes for CASSWGTGQDTQYF.

This clone has only one observation. The sample has other DNA sequences that encode this CDR3 too. The V gene is TRBV11-3, the J gene TRBJ2-1; D unclear. The germline gives CDR1 SGHNT, CDR2 YENEEA. V gave up 6 bases and J gave up 5 bases, with 11 bases separating them. The CDR3 spans 13 residues. The CDR3 region is CASSSGPNNEQFF. CDR3 nucleotide sequence: TGTGCCAGCAGTTCGGGCCCGAACAATGAGCAGTTCTTC. The full variable domain, completed using reference TRBV11-3 and TRBJ2-1, is EAGVVQSPRYKIIEKKQPVAFWCNPISGHNTLYWYLQNLGQGPELLIRYENEEAVDDSQLPKDRFSAERLKGVDSTLKIQPAELGDSAVYLCASSSGPNNEQFFGPGTRLTVL.

The V call is TRBV7-9, the J call TRBJ2-3; D is possibly TRBD2 (5 bases). CDR3 size: 14 residues. The germline gives CDR1 SEHNR, CDR2 FQNEAQ (reference sequence). Trimming shortened V by 5 bases and J by 2 bases, and 11 bases separated the two germline ends. CDR3 protein: CASSPPGVTDTQYF. The CDR3 nucleotides read TGTGCCAGCAGCCCCCCCGGGGTCACAGATACGCAGTATTTT.

The chain has TRBV27 and TRBJ2-2; TRBD2 might be the D (5 bases). The germline CDR1 and CDR2 sequences are MNHEY and SMNVEV (reference sequence). The V end was cut by 10 bases, the J end by 3 bases, with 9 bases between. The CDR3 has 12 amino acids. In DNA, the CDR3 is TGTGCCACTCTCGGGGACACCGGGGAGCTGTTTTTT. Its translation: CATLGDTGELFF.

The chain carries TRBV28 and TRBJ2-3; maybe TRBD1 (5 bases). V dropped 6 bases and J dropped 0 bases, with 13 bases sitting between them. The CDR3 spans 15 residues. Germline CDR1 MDHEN, CDR2 SYDVKM. CDR3 sequence reads: CASSTLGESTDTQYF. CDR3 in DNA: TGTGCCAGCAGCACCCTAGGGGAAAGCACAGATACGCAGTATTTT.

For the CDR3, the DNA is TGTGCCAGCAGAAGTGGGTCCTATGGCTACACCTTC. This gives the protein CASRSGSYGYTF. The rearrangement uses TRBV6-5 and TRBJ1-2; the D is unclear. CDR1 and CDR2 from the germline V gene are MNHEY and SVGAGI. Trimming left V 6 bases short and J 4 bases short, with 9 bases between. The CDR3 consists of 12 residues.

For this clone: The junction and the germline gene differ at one end; a read error may be behind it. The genes are TRBV5-4 and TRBJ1-1; 8 nucleotides match TRBD1. Per the germline V gene, CDR1 is SGHNT and CDR2 is YYREEE (reference sequence). The CDR3 is made up of 14 amino acids. The CDR3 loop reads CASSFQGANAEAFF. CDR3 coding DNA: TGTGCCAGCAGCTTCCAGGGGGCGAACGCTGAAGCTTTCTTT.

V usage is TRBV13 and J usage is TRBJ2-5, with 9 bases aligning to TRBD2. The V gene end was trimmed by 0 bases and the J gene end by 5 bases; junction bases not matched to a gene: 4. This CDR3 is built from 15 residues. Germline V gene data show CDR1 as PRHDT and CDR2 as FYEKMQ (reference sequence). This CDR3 is CASSLGAGGAETQYF. The CDR3 DNA follows: TGTGCCAGCAGCTTAGGTGCGGGGGGGGCTGAGACCCAGTACTTC.

The chain uses TRBV27 and TRBJ2-7; 14 bases align to TRBD2. Germline V gene lookup returns CDR1 MNHEY and CDR2 SMNVEV (reference sequence). The V gene end was trimmed by 5 bases and the J gene end by 1 base; junction bases not matched to a gene: 10. This CDR3 contains 18 residues. The CDR3 DNA is TGTGCCAGCAGTACTCATGGGACTAGCGGGAGTGTGTCCTACGAGCAGTACTTC. The encoded protein is CASSTHGTSGSVSYEQYF.

The chain has TRBV9 and TRBJ2-7; TRBD2 matches 7 bases. CDR3 length: 16 amino acids. Looked up from germline, CDR1 is SGDLS and CDR2 is YYNGEE. V lost 3 bases to trimming and J lost 3 bases; unmatched junction nucleotides: 12. Here the CDR3 DNA reads TGTGCCAGCAGCGAGGGGCACACCCGGGACTACTACGAGCAGTACTTC. It codes for CASSEGHTRDYYEQYF.

J is TRBJ1-1 and V is TRBV29-1; no definite D call. The germline gives CDR1 SQVTM, CDR2 ANQGSEA. CDR3 length equals 12 residues. V shed 1 base and J shed 3 bases, with 6 bases lying between them. Written as DNA, the CDR3 is TGCAGCGTTGAAGGGGCATACACTGAAGCTTTCTTT. This codes for CSVEGAYTEAFF.

This chain connects TRBV13 to TRBJ2-1; D remains ambiguous. Trimming shortened V by 1 base and J by 5 bases, and 15 bases separated the two germline ends. Germline V gene data show CDR1 as PRHDT and CDR2 as FYEKMQ (reference sequence). This CDR3 spans 16 amino acids. The CDR3 protein is CASSLVPGPVDNEQFF. Here the CDR3 DNA reads TGTGCCAGCAGCTTAGTTCCGGGCCCAGTCGACAATGAGCAGTTCTTC.

The chain recombines TRBV7-9 with TRBJ2-1, with D maybe TRBD1 (5 bases). The length of the CDR3 is 16 residues. Trimming took off 7 bases at V and 0 bases at J, with 16 bases between the two ends. Germline lookup yields CDR1 SEHNR and CDR2 FQNEAQ (reference sequence). The CDR3 nucleotides read TGTGCCAGCATCCAAGGGGCGGCGAGCTCCTACAATGAGCAGTTCTTC. Protein sequence: CASIQGAASSYNEQFF.

V usage is TRBV11-2 and J usage is TRBJ2-1; D is uncertain. The CDR3 loop spans 17 amino acids. The ends were cut back, 1 base at V and 4 bases at J, with 17 bases in the middle. The germline CDR1 and CDR2 sequences are SGHAT and FQNNGV. The CDR3, as DNA: TGTGCCAGCAGCTTAGCCTCTGTTACCATAGGTTACAATGAGCAGTTCTTC. It is translated as CASSLASVTIGYNEQFF.

The chain uses TRBV6-6 and TRBJ2-5; TRBD2 matches 8 bases. Germline V gene lookup returns CDR1 MNHNY and CDR2 SVGAGI (reference sequence). J lost 4 bases, V lost 7 bases, and 8 bases had no gene match. The CDR3 has 14 residues. For the CDR3, the DNA is TGTGCCAGCATCGGGCTAGCGGGTCTAGAGACCCAGTACTTC. Translation gives CASIGLAGLETQYF.

The chain combines TRBV28 with TRBJ2-7; perhaps TRBD1 as D (5 bases). The CDR3 totals 15 residues. The ends were cut back, 1 base at V and 2 bases at J, with 12 bases in the middle. Germline CDR1 and CDR2: MDHEN and SYDVKM. CDR3 sequence: CASSLFLTATYEQYF. The CDR3 nucleotides are TGTGCCAGCAGTTTATTCTTGACAGCCACCTACGAGCAGTACTTC.

V usage is TRBV27 and J usage is TRBJ1-2; 10 nucleotides align to TRBD1. Per the germline V gene, CDR1 is MNHEY and CDR2 is SMNVEV (reference sequence). Trimming removed 3 bases from V and 5 bases from J; junction bases left unmatched: 9. The CDR3 totals 16 residues. The CDR3 spells CASSFRRSGQGYGYTF. The CDR3 bases are TGTGCCAGCAGTTTCCGCCGGTCGGGACAGGGGTATGGCTACACCTTC.

The genes are TRBV7-2 and TRBJ1-2, with 8 bases fitting TRBD1. The CDR3 has 13 amino acids. V gave up 4 bases and J gave up 14 bases; unmatched junction bases: 12. Germline V gene data show CDR1 as SGHTA and CDR2 as FQGNSA. In nucleotides, the CDR3 is TGTGCCAGCAGCTCTTACGGGGGACAGGAAGAAACCTTC. As protein: CASSSYGGQEETF.

The chain links TRBV6-1 to TRBJ1-2; 9 nucleotides align to TRBD1. This CDR3 spans 15 amino acids. V shed 6 bases, J shed 3 bases, and the junction held 8 bases outside the gene matches. Germline lookup yields CDR1 MNHNS and CDR2 SASEGT. As DNA, the CDR3 is TGTGCCAGCAGGGGCACAGGGGGCAGTTACTATGGCTACACCTTC. This sequence encodes CASRGTGGSYYGYTF.

The chain joins TRBV9 to TRBJ2-1; maybe TRBD2 (6 bases). Between the trimmed V and J ends, which lost 7 bases and 3 bases, there was a span of 17 bases. The CDR3 runs 15 residues. Germline assignment: CDR1 SGDLS and CDR2 YYNGEE. CDR3 sequence: CASGSELADYNEQFF. The CDR3 nucleotides read TGTGCCAGCGGTTCGGAATTAGCGGACTACAATGAGCAGTTCTTC.